This TCR beta chain is from a study of T cells in localized non-small cell lung cancer. Produced via immunoSEQ multiplex PCR; TCRdb's table is partial and in-frame only. The sample has under 12,000 clones; approximately 90% are singletons. Concerning this clone itself: Its antigen is not known.

Notes on the study in general: Higher adjacent-lung clonality was associated with shorter survival.

V was trimmed by 3 bases and J by 0 bases, leaving 14 bases between them. This CDR3 spans 16 amino acids. Germline V gene lookup returns CDR1 KGHSH and CDR2 LQKENI. The chain combines TRBV18 with TRBJ2-5; D is perhaps TRBD1 (6 bases). The sequence was collected from an older male donor with stage III lung adenocarcinoma. The sequencing used peripheral blood, collected before any cancer treatment. As DNA, the CDR3 is TGTGCCAGCTCACCCACGGGCCAGGGGCACCAAGAGACCCAGTACTTC. Translated: CASSPTGQGHQETQYF.